This T cell receptor beta chain was retrieved from a study of T cell repertoires in cytomegalovirus infection. On the study more broadly: An indication of both CMV infection and matching HLA type came from public TCR beta signatures. Overall study results and limits: Summed public TCR beta family frequency identified CMV carriers bearing the relevant HLA.

This clonotype has at least ten counts. The antigen is undetermined. TCRdb fed the reads into MiXCR, producing one record per CDR3 protein. The sample includes roughly 230,000 distinct CDR3 sequences, roughly 20% of them seen just once. This receptor was obtained from a human donor in good health (CMV status not recorded). Some clones in this sample may be carry-over from other donors' samples. The sequenced material came from CD8+ T cells from PBMCs.

The CDR3 region is CASSPGHLQYYGYTF. CDR3 in DNA: TGTGCCAGCAGCCCGGGACACCTTCAATACTATGGCTACACCTTC. The V call is TRBV7-2, the J call TRBJ1-2, with D maybe TRBD1 (6 bases). The CDR3 is 15 residues long. Germline loops: CDR1 SGHTA, CDR2 FQGNSA. The germline V and J ends were trimmed by 5 bases and 3 bases, with 16 bases remaining between them.